These 9 T cell receptor beta chains share one sample of origin, sequenced in a study of shared clonotypes between healthy human individuals. Terminally differentiated effector memory CD45RA+ cells were left out of the naive CD8 fraction, which was CD45RO-negative and positively selected for CCR7. The assay was immunoSEQ multiplex PCR, and TCRdb's table has in-frame clones only and misses some. The table includes around 640,000 clones, approximately 96% detected once. The sample was naive CD8+ T cells sorted from blood. These receptors were collected from a young woman in good health.

The rearrangement links TRBV4-1 to TRBJ2-7; tentative D call: TRBD1 (5 bases). V lost 1 base and J lost 2, with 18 bases in between. This CDR3 contains 17 residues. Germline V lookup: CDR1 MGHRA, CDR2 YSYEKL. CDR3 region: CASSQGIQGRITYEQYF. The CDR3 coding sequence is TGCGCCAGCAGCCAAGGTATCCAGGGCCGCATTACCTACGAGCAGTACTTC.

This chain connects TRBV18 to TRBJ2-7; 7 nucleotides line up with TRBD1. J gave up 3 bases and V 4 bases, and 3 bases lay outside the gene matches. Per germline, CDR1 KGHSH and CDR2 LQKENI. The CDR3 loop spans 13 amino acids. The CDR3 DNA follows: TGTGCCAGCTCACTGACAGGGAGCTACGAGCAGTACTTC. As protein: CASSLTGSYEQYF.

This rearrangement joins TRBV7-9 to TRBJ1-5; D perhaps matches TRBD1 (5 bases). The CDR3 contains 14 residues. The ends were cut back, 3 bases at V and 5 bases at J, with 11 bases in the middle. Germline V gene sequence: CDR1 SEHNR, CDR2 FQNEAQ (reference sequence). The CDR3 region is CASSFTGGDQPQHF. Written as DNA, the CDR3 is TGTGCCAGCAGCTTTACAGGTGGGGATCAGCCCCAGCATTTT.

The CDR3 sequence: CARKLGVDRTSGIWQETQYF. Written as DNA, the CDR3 is TGTGCCAGAAAGTTGGGGGTCGACAGGACTAGCGGGATTTGGCAAGAGACCCAGTACTTC. This chain uses TRBV5-3 with TRBJ2-5; 12 bases align to TRBD2. TRBV5-3 is filed as an ORF, its function uncertain. The CDR3 is 20 amino acids. Trimming removed 6 bases from V and 2 bases from J; junction bases left unmatched: 20.

This chain joins TRBV6-1 and TRBJ1-2; D ambiguous. V was pared by 0 bases and J by 0 bases, with 11 bases between. The germline gives CDR1 MNHNS, CDR2 SASEGT. The CDR3 length is 16 residues. The CDR3 DNA reads as TGTGCCAGCAGTGAAGCGTGGATCTCAACTAACTATGGCTACACCTTC. Amino acids: CASSEAWISTNYGYTF.

This clone was seen once. This rearrangement joins TRBV5-6 to TRBJ2-7; the D is unclear. The CDR3 sequence is 12 residues long. Germline V gene sequence: CDR1 SGHDT, CDR2 YYEEEE. Trimming pared 5 bases from V and 4 bases from J, leaving 10 bases between. In DNA form, the CDR3 reads TGTGCCAGCAGTTCCATAGGGTACGAGCAGTACTTC. It is translated as CASSSIGYEQYF. Full variable domain (outside the CDR3, taken from reference TRBV5-6 and TRBJ2-7): DAGVTQSPTHLIKTRGQQVTLRCSPKSGHDTVSWYQQALGQGPQFIFQYYEEEERQRGNFPDRFSGHQFPNYSSELNVNALLLGDSALYLCASSSIGYEQYFGPGTRLTVT.

The rearrangement links TRBV5-6 to TRBJ1-1; D gene ambiguous. With 2 bases removed from V and 0 bases from J, the gap between germline ends came to 8 bases. The V gene's germline CDR1 is SGHDT and CDR2 YYEEEE. This CDR3 has 14 residues. The CDR3 loop is CASSFGDMNTEAFF. The CDR3 DNA reads TGTGCCAGCAGCTTTGGTGATATGAACACTGAAGCTTTCTTT.

The rearrangement joins TRBV9 to TRBJ2-6, with D possibly being TRBD1 (6 bases). This CDR3 spans 17 amino acids. Germline CDR1 is SGDLS and CDR2 is YYNGEE. V shed 3 bases and J shed 2 bases, with 15 bases lying between them. In DNA, the CDR3 is TGTGCCAGCAGCGCCCGACAGGAGATCGCTGGGGCCAACGTCCTGACTTTC. It encodes CASSARQEIAGANVLTF.

V and J are TRBV2 and TRBJ2-5; D gene unclear. V was cut by 7 bases and J by 1 base, with 10 bases left in between. Germline V CDR1 and CDR2: SNHLY, FYNNEI. The CDR3 is 13 residues long. The CDR3 DNA follows: TGTGCCAGCACCGGCGGTGTCCAAGAGACCCAGTACTTC. Translated, it gives CASTGGVQETQYF.